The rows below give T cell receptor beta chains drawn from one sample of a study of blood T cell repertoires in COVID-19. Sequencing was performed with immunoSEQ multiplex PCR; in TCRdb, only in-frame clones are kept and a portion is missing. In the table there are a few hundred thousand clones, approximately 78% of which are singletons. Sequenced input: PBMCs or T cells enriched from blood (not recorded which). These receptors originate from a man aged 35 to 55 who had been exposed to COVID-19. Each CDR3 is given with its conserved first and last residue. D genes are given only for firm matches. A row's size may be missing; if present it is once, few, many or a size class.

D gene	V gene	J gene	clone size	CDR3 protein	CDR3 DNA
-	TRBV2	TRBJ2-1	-	CATAELSYNEQFF	TGTGCCACCGCGGAGCTCTCCTACAATGAGCAGTTCTTC
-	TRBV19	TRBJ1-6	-	CASNQQAPNSPLHF	TGTGCCAGTAATCAACAGGCCCCCAATTCACCCCTCCACTTT
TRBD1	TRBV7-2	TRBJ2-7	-	CASSLGGGTGGEQYF	TGTGCCAGCAGCTTAGGTGGGGGGACAGGTGGAGAGCAGTACTTC
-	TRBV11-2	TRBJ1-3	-	CASSLQSRAFNGNTIYF	TGTGCCAGCAGCTTACAAAGCAGGGCGTTTAATGGAAACACCATATATTTT
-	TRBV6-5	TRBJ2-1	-	CASSYRGNNEQFF	TGTGCCAGCAGTTATCGAGGGAACAATGAGCAGTTCTTC
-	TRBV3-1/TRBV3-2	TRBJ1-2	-	CASSQVRGGGYTF	TGTGCCAGCAGCCAAGTCCGGGGTGGCGGCTACACCTTC
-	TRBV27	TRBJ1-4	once	CASRSGTYNEKLFF	TGTGCCAGCCGCTCCGGGACATATAATGAAAAACTGTTTTTT
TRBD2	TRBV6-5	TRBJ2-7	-	CASSYSTRGREQYF	TGTGCCAGCAGTTACTCGACTCGCGGGAGAGAGCAGTACTTC
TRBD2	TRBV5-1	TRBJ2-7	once	CASSSRLAGGPFAEQYF	TGCGCCAGCAGCTCCAGACTAGCGGGAGGGCCATTTGCCGAGCAGTACTTC
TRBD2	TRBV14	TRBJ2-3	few	CASSPGLAPDTQYF	TGTGCCAGCAGCCCAGGACTAGCCCCAGATACGCAGTATTTT
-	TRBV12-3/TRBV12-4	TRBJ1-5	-	CATSVGHQPQHF	TGTGCCACCAGCGTGGGCCATCAGCCCCAGCATTTT